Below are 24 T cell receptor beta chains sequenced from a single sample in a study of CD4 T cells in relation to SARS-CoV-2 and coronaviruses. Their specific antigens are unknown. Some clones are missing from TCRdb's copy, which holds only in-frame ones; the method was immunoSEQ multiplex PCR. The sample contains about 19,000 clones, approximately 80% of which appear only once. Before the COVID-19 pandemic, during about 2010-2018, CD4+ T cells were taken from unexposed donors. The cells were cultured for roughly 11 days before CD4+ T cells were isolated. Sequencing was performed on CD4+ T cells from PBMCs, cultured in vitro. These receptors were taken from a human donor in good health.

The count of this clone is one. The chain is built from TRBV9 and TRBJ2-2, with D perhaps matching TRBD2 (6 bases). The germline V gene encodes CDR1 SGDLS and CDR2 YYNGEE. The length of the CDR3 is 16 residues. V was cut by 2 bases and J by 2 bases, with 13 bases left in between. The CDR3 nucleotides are TGTGCCAGCAGCGTCAACGCGGGGCCAAACACCGGGGAGCTGTTTTTT. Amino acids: CASSVNAGPNTGELFF.

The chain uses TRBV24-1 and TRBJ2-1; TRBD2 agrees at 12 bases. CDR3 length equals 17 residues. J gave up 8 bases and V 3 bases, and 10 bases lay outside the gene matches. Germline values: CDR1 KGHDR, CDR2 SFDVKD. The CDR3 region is CATSDPGLAGRGDEQFF. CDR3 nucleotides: TGTGCCACCAGTGATCCTGGACTAGCGGGAAGAGGTGATGAGCAGTTCTTC.

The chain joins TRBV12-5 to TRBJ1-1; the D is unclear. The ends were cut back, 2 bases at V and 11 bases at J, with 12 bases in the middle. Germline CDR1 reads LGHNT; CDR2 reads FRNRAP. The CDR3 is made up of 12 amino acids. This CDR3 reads CASGLPYSAAFF. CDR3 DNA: TGTGCTAGTGGTTTGCCCTACAGCGCCGCTTTCTTT.

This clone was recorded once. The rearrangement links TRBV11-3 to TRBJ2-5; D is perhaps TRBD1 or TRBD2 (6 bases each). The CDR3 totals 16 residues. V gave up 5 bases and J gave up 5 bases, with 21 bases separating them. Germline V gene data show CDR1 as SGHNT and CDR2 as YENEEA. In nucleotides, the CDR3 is TGTGCCAGCAGCCGAAACCGAGGAGGGGGTCGGGAGACCCAGTACTTC. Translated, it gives CASSRNRGGGRETQYF.

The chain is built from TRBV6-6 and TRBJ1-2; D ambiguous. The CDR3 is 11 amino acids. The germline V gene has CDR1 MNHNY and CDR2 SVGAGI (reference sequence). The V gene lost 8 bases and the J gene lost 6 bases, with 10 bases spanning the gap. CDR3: CASRGYDGYTF. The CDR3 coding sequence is TGTGCCAGCCGTGGGTATGATGGCTACACCTTC.

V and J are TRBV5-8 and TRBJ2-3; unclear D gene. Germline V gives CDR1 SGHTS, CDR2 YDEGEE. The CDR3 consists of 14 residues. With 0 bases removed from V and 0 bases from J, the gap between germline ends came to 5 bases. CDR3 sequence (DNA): TGTGCCAGCAGCTTGGACCCGAGCACAGATACGCAGTATTTT. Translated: CASSLDPSTDTQYF. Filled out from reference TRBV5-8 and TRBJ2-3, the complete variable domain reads EAGVTQSPTHLIKTRGQQATLRCSPISGHTSVYWYQQALGLGLQFLLWYDEGEERNRGNFPPRFSGRQFPNYSSELNVNALELEDSALYLCASSLDPSTDTQYFGPGTRLTVL.

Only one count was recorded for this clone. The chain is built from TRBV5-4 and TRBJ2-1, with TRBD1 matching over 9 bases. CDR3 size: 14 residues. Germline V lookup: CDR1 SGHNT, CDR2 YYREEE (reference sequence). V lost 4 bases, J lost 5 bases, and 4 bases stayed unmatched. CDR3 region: CASSPRDRDNEQFF. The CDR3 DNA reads TGTGCCAGCAGCCCCAGGGACAGGGACAATGAGCAGTTCTTC.

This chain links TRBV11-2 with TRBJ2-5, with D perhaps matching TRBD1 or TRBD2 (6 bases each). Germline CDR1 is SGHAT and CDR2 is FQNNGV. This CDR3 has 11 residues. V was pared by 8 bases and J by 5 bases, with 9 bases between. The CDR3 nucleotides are TGTGCCAGCGAAGGGGGGGAGACCCAGTACTTC. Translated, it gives CASEGGETQYF.

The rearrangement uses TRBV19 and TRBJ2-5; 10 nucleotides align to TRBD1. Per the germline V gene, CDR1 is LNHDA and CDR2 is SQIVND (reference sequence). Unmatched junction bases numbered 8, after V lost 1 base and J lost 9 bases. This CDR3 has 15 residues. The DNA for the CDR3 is TGTGCCAGTAGTATAGGTCCGGGACAGGGGACGCCCCAGTACTTC. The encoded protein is CASSIGPGQGTPQYF.

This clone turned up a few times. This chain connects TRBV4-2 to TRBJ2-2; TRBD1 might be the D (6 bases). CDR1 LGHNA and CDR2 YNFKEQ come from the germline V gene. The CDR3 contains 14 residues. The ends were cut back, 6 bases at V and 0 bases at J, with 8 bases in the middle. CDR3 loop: CASRRTANTGELFF. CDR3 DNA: TGTGCCAGCAGGAGGACAGCGAACACCGGGGAGCTGTTTTTT.

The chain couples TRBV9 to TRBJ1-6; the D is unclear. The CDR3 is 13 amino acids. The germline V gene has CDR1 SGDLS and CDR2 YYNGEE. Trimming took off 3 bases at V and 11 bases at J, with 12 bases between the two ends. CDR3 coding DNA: TGTGCCAGCAGCGACCGCGGCCGGGCACCCCTCCACTTT. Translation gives CASSDRGRAPLHF. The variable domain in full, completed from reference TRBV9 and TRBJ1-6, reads DSGVTQTPKHLITATGQRVTLRCSPRSGDLSVYWYQQSLDQGLQFLIQYYNGEERAKGNILERFSAQQFPDLHSELNLSSLELGDSALYFCASSDRGRAPLHFGNGTRLTVT.

The CDR3 spells CASRRDLNTGELFF. The CDR3 coding sequence is TGTGCCAGCCGCCGGGACTTAAACACCGGGGAGCTGTTTTTT. The chain uses TRBV6-5 and TRBJ2-2; weak D call: TRBD2 (6 bases). This CDR3 region has 14 residues. Trimming shortened V by 8 bases and J by 2 bases, and 12 bases separated the two germline ends. Germline CDR1 MNHEY, CDR2 SVGAGI.

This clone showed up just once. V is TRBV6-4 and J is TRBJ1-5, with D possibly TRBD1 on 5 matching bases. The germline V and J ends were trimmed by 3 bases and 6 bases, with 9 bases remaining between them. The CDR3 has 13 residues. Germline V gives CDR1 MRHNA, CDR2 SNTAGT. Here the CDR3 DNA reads TGTGCCAGCAGTGAGGTGAGGGGTCAGCCCCAGCATTTT. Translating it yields CASSEVRGQPQHF.

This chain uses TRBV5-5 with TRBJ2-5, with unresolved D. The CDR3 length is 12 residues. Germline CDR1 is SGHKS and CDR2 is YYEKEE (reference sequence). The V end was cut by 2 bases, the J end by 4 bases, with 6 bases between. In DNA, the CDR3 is TGTGCCAGCAGCTTCGTTCCAGAGACCCAGTACTTC. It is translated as CASSFVPETQYF.

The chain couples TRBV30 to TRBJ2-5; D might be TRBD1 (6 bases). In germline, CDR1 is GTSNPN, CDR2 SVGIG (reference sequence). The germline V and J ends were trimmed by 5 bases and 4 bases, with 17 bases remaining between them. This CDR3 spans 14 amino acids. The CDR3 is CAWATHRDGETQYF. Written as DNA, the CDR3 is TGTGCCTGGGCCACACACAGGGACGGAGAGACCCAGTACTTC.

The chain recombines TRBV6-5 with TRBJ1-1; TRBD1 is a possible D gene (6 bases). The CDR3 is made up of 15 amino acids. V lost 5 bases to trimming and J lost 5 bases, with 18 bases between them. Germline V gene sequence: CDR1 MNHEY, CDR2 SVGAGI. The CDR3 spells CASSPQGNRATEAFF. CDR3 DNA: TGTGCCAGCAGTCCTCAGGGAAACAGGGCGACTGAAGCTTTCTTT.

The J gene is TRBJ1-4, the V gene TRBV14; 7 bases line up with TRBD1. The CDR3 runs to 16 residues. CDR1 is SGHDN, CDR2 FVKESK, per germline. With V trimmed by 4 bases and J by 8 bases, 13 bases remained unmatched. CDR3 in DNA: TGTGCCAGCAGCCGGGAGACAGGGCTTCCGTGGGAAAAACTGTTTTTT. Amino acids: CASSRETGLPWEKLFF.

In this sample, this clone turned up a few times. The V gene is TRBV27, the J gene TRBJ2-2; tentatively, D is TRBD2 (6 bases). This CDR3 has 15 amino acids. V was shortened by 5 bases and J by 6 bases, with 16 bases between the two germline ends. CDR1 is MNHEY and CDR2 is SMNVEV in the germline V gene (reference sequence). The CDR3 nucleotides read TGTGCCAGCAGTCCAACTTCGACTAGATCCGGGGAGCTGTTTTTT. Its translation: CASSPTSTRSGELFF.

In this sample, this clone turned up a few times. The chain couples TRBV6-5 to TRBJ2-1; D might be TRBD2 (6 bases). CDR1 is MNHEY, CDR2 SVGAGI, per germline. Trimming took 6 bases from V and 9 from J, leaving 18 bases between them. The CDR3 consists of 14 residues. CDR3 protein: CASSVASERSEQFF. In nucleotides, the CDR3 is TGTGCCAGCAGCGTTGCTAGCGAAAGAAGTGAGCAGTTCTTC.

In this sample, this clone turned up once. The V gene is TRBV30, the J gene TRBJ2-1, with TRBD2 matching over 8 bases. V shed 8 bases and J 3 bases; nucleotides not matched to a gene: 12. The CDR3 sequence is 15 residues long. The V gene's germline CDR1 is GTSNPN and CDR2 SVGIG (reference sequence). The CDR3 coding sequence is TGTGCCCGGGGGATGGGTAGCGGGATCTACAATGAGCAGTTCTTC. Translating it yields CARGMGSGIYNEQFF.

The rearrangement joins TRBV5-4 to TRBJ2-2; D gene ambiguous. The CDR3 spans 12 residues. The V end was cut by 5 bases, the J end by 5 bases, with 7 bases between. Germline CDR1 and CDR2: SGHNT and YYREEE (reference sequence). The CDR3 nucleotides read TGTGCCAGCAGGCAACCAACCGGGGAGCTGTTTTTT. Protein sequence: CASRQPTGELFF.

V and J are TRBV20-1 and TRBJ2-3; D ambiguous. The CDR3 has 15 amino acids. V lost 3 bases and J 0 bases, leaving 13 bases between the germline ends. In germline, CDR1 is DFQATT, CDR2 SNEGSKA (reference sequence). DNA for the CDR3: TGCAGTGCTAGTGGTCACAAGATTAGCACAGATACGCAGTATTTT. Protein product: CSASGHKISTDTQYF.

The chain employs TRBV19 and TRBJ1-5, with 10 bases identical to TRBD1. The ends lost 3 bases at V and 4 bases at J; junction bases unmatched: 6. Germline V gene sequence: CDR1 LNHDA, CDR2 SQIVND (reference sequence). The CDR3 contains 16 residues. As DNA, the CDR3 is TGTGCCAGTAGTATGGTTAGGGGACAGGGGAATCAGCCCCAGCATTTT. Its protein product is CASSMVRGQGNQPQHF.

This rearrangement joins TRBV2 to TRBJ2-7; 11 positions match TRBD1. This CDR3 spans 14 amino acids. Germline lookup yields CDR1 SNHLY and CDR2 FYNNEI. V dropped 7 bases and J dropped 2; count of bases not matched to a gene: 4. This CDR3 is CASTPDRGPYEQYF. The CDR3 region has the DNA TGTGCCAGCACTCCGGACAGGGGGCCCTACGAGCAGTACTTC. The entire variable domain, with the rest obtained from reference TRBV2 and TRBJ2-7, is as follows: EPEVTQTPSHQVTQMGQEVILRCVPISNHLYFYWYRQILGQKVEFLVSFYNNEISEKSEIFDDQFSVERPDGSNFTLKIRSTKLEDSAMYFCASTPDRGPYEQYFGPGTRLTVT.